The present T cell receptor (beta chain) was sequenced within a study of CD8+ T cells in alopecia areata. The wider study: Those patients who were treated received oral tofacitinib, which was given at 5 to 10 mg twice daily for moderate-to-severe alopecia areata. Findings and caveats of the study: Patients displayed less clarity in TCR sharing than mice, a finding possibly related to HLA.

It was cDNA, reverse transcribed from extracted RNA, that served as the sequencing template. TCRdb's copy holds only in-frame clones and misses some; the assay was immunoSEQ multiplex PCR. The sample has fewer than 200,000 clones; just under 60% are singletons. V shed 6 bases and J shed 2 bases, with 14 bases lying between them. This CDR3 region has 13 residues. Germline assignment: CDR1 SQVTM and CDR2 ANQGSEA. As to this clone: Its antigen is as yet unknown.

Collected material from alopecia areata patients comprised lesional scalp punch biopsies and peripheral blood. This TCR derives from a human donor with alopecia areata. Sequenced here: CD4+ T cells sorted from blood, sampled at week 0. V gene TRBV29-1 combines with J gene TRBJ2-7; perhaps D is TRBD1 or TRBD2 (6 bases each). CDR3 DNA sequence: TGCAGCGTGAGGGGGACGGGAGCCTACGAGCAGTACTTC. It codes for CSVRGTGAYEQYF.